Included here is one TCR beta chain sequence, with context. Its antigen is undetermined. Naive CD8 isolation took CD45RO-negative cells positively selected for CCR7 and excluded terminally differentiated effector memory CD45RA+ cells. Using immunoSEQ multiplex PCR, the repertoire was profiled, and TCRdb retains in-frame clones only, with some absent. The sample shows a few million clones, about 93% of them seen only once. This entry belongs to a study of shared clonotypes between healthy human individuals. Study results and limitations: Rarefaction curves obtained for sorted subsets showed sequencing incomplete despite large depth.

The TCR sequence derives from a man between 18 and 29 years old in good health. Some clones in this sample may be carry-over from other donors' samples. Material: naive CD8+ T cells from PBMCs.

The CDR3: CASSETGELYTGELFF. For the CDR3, the DNA is TGTGCCAGCAGCGAGACAGGGGAACTCTACACCGGGGAGCTGTTTTTT. The chain joins TRBV7-9 to TRBJ2-2, with 8 bases aligning to TRBD1. J lost 3 bases, V lost 5 bases, and 8 bases had no gene match. CDR3 length: 16 amino acids. The germline V gene encodes CDR1 SEHNR and CDR2 FQNEAQ (reference sequence).